Each of the 18 T cell receptor beta chains below was sequenced from the same sample in a study of shared clonotypes between healthy human individuals. Sequenced by immunoSEQ multiplex PCR; TCRdb stores in-frame clones only, minus some. The table has about 380,000 clones, approximately 96% seen once. Sequenced material: memory CD8+ T cells sorted from blood. The subset is: CD45RO+ cells pooled with CCR7-negative TemRA cells. These receptors all come from a man younger than 45 in good health.

Notes on this clone: The same CDR3 also results from other DNA sequences found in this sample. V usage is TRBV10-3 and J usage is TRBJ2-7; D unresolved. The CDR3 runs to 12 residues. CDR1 ENHRY and CDR2 SYGVKD come from the germline V gene. V lost 2 bases, J lost 2 bases, and 4 bases lay in between. CDR3 in DNA: TGTGCCATCAGTGAGCTCACCTACGAGCAGTACTTC. As protein: CAISELTYEQYF.

The count of this clone is one. The rearrangement links TRBV28 to TRBJ2-5; TRBD1 is a possible D gene (6 bases). V was trimmed by 4 bases and J by 5 bases, leaving 14 bases between them. The CDR3 is 14 residues long. Germline CDR1 MDHEN, CDR2 SYDVKM. The CDR3, as DNA: TGTGCCAGCAGTTCCTCAGGGGCGAGGGAGACCCAGTACTTC. It specifies CASSSSGARETQYF.

The J gene is TRBJ2-7, the V gene TRBV27; 11 bases line up with TRBD1. V lost 3 bases, J lost 0 bases, and 1 base stayed unmatched. The germline gives CDR1 MNHEY, CDR2 SMNVEV (reference sequence). The CDR3 runs to 15 residues. For the CDR3, the DNA is TGTGCCAGCAGTTTCGGGACAGGGGGCTCCTACGAGCAGTACTTC. Its translation: CASSFGTGGSYEQYF.

This sequence joins TRBV7-9 and TRBJ1-2, with D maybe TRBD1 (6 bases). Trimming cost V 3 bases and J 1 base, with 18 bases left between them. Germline V lookup: CDR1 SEHNR, CDR2 FQNEAQ (reference sequence). This CDR3 contains 17 residues. The CDR3 bases are TGTGCCAGCAGCTTCCTCTCTGGACAGCTCCGTAACTATGGCTACACCTTC. Protein sequence: CASSFLSGQLRNYGYTF.

J is TRBJ1-5 and V is TRBV28, with TRBD1 as a possible D gene (6 bases). V lost 6 bases, J lost 2 bases, and 14 bases lay in between. Germline CDR1 and CDR2: MDHEN and SYDVKM. This CDR3 is 15 amino acids long. CDR3 sequence reads: CASSPTGLGNQPQHF. The CDR3 DNA sequence: TGTGCCAGCAGCCCCACAGGGCTGGGCAATCAGCCCCAGCATTTT.

This rearrangement joins TRBV5-1 to TRBJ1-4; D uncertain. Looked up from germline, CDR1 is SGHRS and CDR2 is YFSETQ. V lost 0 bases and J 3 bases, leaving 12 bases between the germline ends. The CDR3 spans 16 residues. The CDR3 DNA reads TGCGCCAGCAGCTTGGTCTTTGGCAGCTCTAATGAAAAACTGTTTTTT. It yields the protein CASSLVFGSSNEKLFF.

J is TRBJ2-3 and V is TRBV11-3; D gene uncertain. CDR3 length: 12 residues. Per the germline V gene, CDR1 is SGHNT and CDR2 is YENEEA. Trimming left V 0 bases short and J 5 bases short, with 3 bases between. The CDR3, as DNA: TGTGCCAGCAGCTTAGATAGAGATACGCAGTATTTT. Translation gives CASSLDRDTQYF.

V usage is TRBV7-3 and J usage is TRBJ2-1; possibly TRBD2 for D (6 bases). Germline CDR1 SGHTA, CDR2 FQGTGA. The CDR3 sequence is 12 residues long. Trimming left V 5 bases short and J 10 bases short, with 12 bases between. CDR3 in DNA: TGTGCCAGCAGCACCGGGGGAACAGAGCAGTTCTTC. It specifies CASSTGGTEQFF.

The rearrangement uses TRBV11-2 and TRBJ1-2; no clear D. Germline CDR1 reads SGHAT; CDR2 reads FQNNGV. Trimming pared 1 base from V and 5 bases from J, leaving 8 bases between. The CDR3 covers 13 residues. This CDR3 reads CASSLGLLYGYTF. DNA for the CDR3: TGTGCCAGCAGCTTAGGCCTCCTTTATGGCTACACCTTC. The full variable domain, with the rest looked up from reference TRBV11-2 and TRBJ1-2, is EAGVAQSPRYKIIEKRQSVAFWCNPISGHATLYWYQQILGQGPKLLIQFQNNGVVDDSQLPKDRFSAERLKGVDSTLKIQPAKLEDSAVYLCASSLGLLYGYTFGSGTRLTVV.

To note about this clone: Other DNA sequences within the sample encode an identical CDR3. The chain links TRBV20-1 to TRBJ1-2; no firm D call. The CDR3 length is 10 residues. Germline V gives CDR1 DFQATT, CDR2 SNEGSKA (reference sequence). Trimming took 3 bases from V and 1 from J, leaving 0 bases between them. CDR3 residues: CSASNYGYTF. As DNA, the CDR3 is TGCAGTGCTAGTAACTATGGCTACACCTTC.

This chain connects TRBV28 to TRBJ2-6; D not certain. Germline CDR1 reads MDHEN; CDR2 reads SYDVKM. The ends were cut back, 7 bases at V and 0 bases at J, with 13 bases in the middle. The CDR3 length is 16 residues. The CDR3 region is CASNDPSLSGANVLTF. The CDR3 nucleotides read TGTGCCAGCAATGACCCCAGCCTCTCTGGGGCCAACGTCCTGACTTTC.

The chain recombines TRBV27 with TRBJ2-7; D may be TRBD2 (6 bases). V was clipped by 5 bases and J by 5 bases, with 19 bases between them. This CDR3 comprises 15 residues. Germline lookup yields CDR1 MNHEY and CDR2 SMNVEV (reference sequence). In DNA, the CDR3 is TGTGCCAGCAGTCTCTGGGGCGGGATGAGAAACGAGCAGTACTTC. As protein: CASSLWGGMRNEQYF.

The CDR3 DNA reads as TGTGCCAGCAGCGTGCCAGCGGGAGCTGGGGAGCTGTTTTTT. Translated: CASSVPAGAGELFF. The gene calls are TRBV9 and TRBJ2-2, with 8 bases that match TRBD2. J gave up 8 bases and V 2 bases, and 5 bases lay outside the gene matches. Germline loops: CDR1 SGDLS, CDR2 YYNGEE. The CDR3 has 14 residues.

In this sample, this clone turned up once. CDR3 nucleotide sequence: TGCAGCGTTCGAATTAGCGCATCCTACAATGAGCAGTTCTTC. Amino acids: CSVRISASYNEQFF. The chain joins TRBV29-1 to TRBJ2-1; TRBD2 is a possible D gene (5 bases). Trimming pared 5 bases from V and 1 base from J, leaving 12 bases between. Germline loops: CDR1 SQVTM, CDR2 ANQGSEA. The CDR3 loop spans 14 amino acids.

The rearrangement uses TRBV5-1 and TRBJ2-2, with TRBD1 identical over 7 bases. This CDR3 region has 14 residues. J gave up 6 bases and V 1 base, and 3 bases lay outside the gene matches. Germline V gene lookup returns CDR1 SGHRS and CDR2 YFSETQ. The CDR3 DNA follows: TGCGCCAGCAGCTTGTACCAGGGGGCCGGGGAGCTGTTTTTT. Translation gives CASSLYQGAGELFF.

Here the CDR3 DNA reads TGTGCCAGCAGCTCTAGCGGGAGGGCCCCCCCAGATACGCAGTATTTT. It codes for CASSSSGRAPPDTQYF. The chain has TRBV7-2 and TRBJ2-3, with 12 bases lining up with TRBD2. This CDR3 has 16 amino acids. The germline CDR1 and CDR2 sequences are SGHTA and FQGNSA. J gave up 4 bases and V 4 bases, and 6 bases lay outside the gene matches.

The V call is TRBV13, the J call TRBJ2-7; D not certain. V lost 5 bases to trimming and J lost 5 bases, with 7 bases between them. The CDR3 extends over 11 amino acids. CDR1 and CDR2 from the germline V gene are PRHDT and FYEKMQ (reference sequence). CDR3 protein: CASSTYDEQYF. The CDR3, as DNA: TGTGCCAGCAGCACGTACGACGAGCAGTACTTC.

In the case of this clone: A junction boundary mismatches the germline segment, possibly from a read error. The J gene is TRBJ2-3, the V gene TRBV19, with D maybe TRBD1 (6 bases). Per germline, CDR1 LNHDA and CDR2 SQIVND (reference sequence). The CDR3 spans 14 residues. The DNA of the CDR3 is TGTGCCAGTAGTTTAGACAGGAGCACAGATACGCAGTATTTT. It encodes CASSLDRSTDTQYF.